This T cell receptor beta chain came from a study of CD8 T cells in Susac syndrome (dated by TCRdb to between 2017 and 2020). With regard to the full study: Of the Susac syndrome patients who were sequenced, six had clinically active disease and eight were in clinical remission. Susac syndrome patients were therapy-naive, on corticosteroids (some also receiving IVIg), or on IVIg alone at blood withdrawal. Whether CD8+ T cell activation and differentiation in Susac syndrome was antigen driven was tested using repertoire sequencing.

RNA was extracted with the RNeasy kit and about 0.5 to 1 ug was reverse transcribed using random hexamers. TCR beta CDR3 regions were amplified with the immunoSEQ multiplex PCR assay covering 54 Vbeta and 13 Jbeta segments. PCR amplification bias was corrected using a synthetic template baseline for primer optimization and computational correction. Concerning the study's data processing: Reads were annotated to V, D and J genes according to IMGT and were analyzed with immunoSEQ Analyzer, with only productive sequences retained. To calculate clonality, Shannon entropy was normalized by log2 of the number of productive unique sequences and then subtracted from one. For each patient and control, public and private clones were evaluated within the 100 most prevalent clones. Clones were defined as Susac-specific if absent from the healthy and MS cohorts, from 1052 published viral clones and from other ImmuneACCESS disease sequences. TCRdb reanalyzed the raw reads on its own, using fastp at Q25 for trimming and MiXCR for clone calling, and kept in-frame beta chains. Records with the same CDR3 protein are collapsed into one entry carrying the most frequent genes and DNA. These V and J calls are TCRdb output, not the study's own analysis. Across this sample there are about 240,000 distinct CDR3 sequences, with around 96% seen only once. The biggest ten clones account for about 0.1% of the sample.

The germline ends are 5 bases apart after V is trimmed by 3 bases and J by 2 bases. The CDR3 goes from the cysteine to the phenylalanine over 12 residues. Solely the CDR3 DNA is kept, with 36 bases framed from the first base. CDR1 is given as LNHNV and CDR2 as YYDKDF, both from the germline V gene (reference sequence). With regard to this clonotype: Its antigen has not been determined. No per-base quality is available; no much larger clone lies one base away.

High-throughput TCR beta sequencing profiled peripheral blood CD8+ and CD4+ T cells from healthy donors, Susac syndrome patients and multiple sclerosis patients. The Susac syndrome patients fulfilled recently defined diagnostic criteria for either definite or probable disease. Bulk CD8+ and CD4+ T cells were purified by magnetic negative isolation, while CD8+ TEMRA cells were enriched using FACS. Blood was drawn into EDTA tubes, processed within 24 hours, and PBMCs were isolated by density gradient centrifugation. PBMCs intended for TCR sequencing were cryopreserved in liquid nitrogen and thawed later in a water bath at 37 degrees C. Purity of sorted or isolated CD4+, CD8+ and CD8+ TEMRA cells was at least 90%. The study at large found these results: The CD4+ T cell repertoire of patients with Susac syndrome showed no detectable clonal expansion. The TCR sequencing and HLA analysis was acknowledged to have included a relatively small number of individuals.

Input material: CD4+ T cells from PBMCs. The chain joins TRBV15 to TRBJ2-7; the D gene remains uncertain. This sequence was found in a human donor with Susac syndrome. The encoded CDR3 is CATSSETYEQYF. In nucleotides, the sequence is TGTGCCACCAGCAGTGAAACCTACGAGCAGTACTTC.